The 2 T cell receptor beta chains presented below share a single source sample, sequenced in a study of T cell repertoires in cytomegalovirus infection. TCRdb analysed the reads with MiXCR anew, one entry per CDR3 protein. The data contain 250,000 or so distinct CDR3 sequences, over 15% of them singletons. Specimen: CD8+ T cells from PBMCs. The receptors originated from a human donor in good health (CMV status not recorded). Some clones in this sample may be carry-over from other donors' samples.

Written as DNA, the CDR3 is TGTGCCAGCAGCCACTTCGGGGTGAGCAATCAGCCCCAGCATTTT. It specifies CASSHFGVSNQPQHF. The chain combines TRBV28 with TRBJ1-5; D ambiguous. Germline-derived CDR1 and CDR2 are MDHEN and SYDVKM. V dropped 6 bases and J dropped 1 base, with 13 bases sitting between them. This CDR3 has 15 residues.

This clonotype appeared many times. CDR3 loop: CASSYSTPSGGEVWDEQFF. The CDR3 DNA follows: TGTGCCAGCAGTTACTCGACCCCTAGCGGGGGGGAGGTTTGGGATGAGCAGTTCTTC. V is TRBV6-5 and J is TRBJ2-1; TRBD2 aligns across 12 bases. CDR3 size: 19 residues. Germline lookup yields CDR1 MNHEY and CDR2 SVGAGI. V was clipped by 0 bases and J by 8 bases; unmatched bases: 14.